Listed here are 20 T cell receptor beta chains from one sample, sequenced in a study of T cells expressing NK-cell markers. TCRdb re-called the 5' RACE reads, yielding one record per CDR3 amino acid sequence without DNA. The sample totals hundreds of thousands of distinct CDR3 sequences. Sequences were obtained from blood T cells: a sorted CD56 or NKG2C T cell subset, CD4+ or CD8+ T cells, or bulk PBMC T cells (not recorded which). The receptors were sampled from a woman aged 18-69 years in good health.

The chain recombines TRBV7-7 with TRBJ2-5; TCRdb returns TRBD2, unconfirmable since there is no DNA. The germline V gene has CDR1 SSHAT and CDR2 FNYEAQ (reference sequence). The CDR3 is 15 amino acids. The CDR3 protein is CASSPGTSGSETQYF.

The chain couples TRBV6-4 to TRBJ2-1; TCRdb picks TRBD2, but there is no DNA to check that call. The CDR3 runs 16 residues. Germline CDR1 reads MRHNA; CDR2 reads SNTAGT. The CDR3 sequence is CASSEASGGAFNEQFF.

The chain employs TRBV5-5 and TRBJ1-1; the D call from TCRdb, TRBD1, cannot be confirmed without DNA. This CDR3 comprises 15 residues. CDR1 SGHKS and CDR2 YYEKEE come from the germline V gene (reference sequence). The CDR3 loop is CASSLMAGMGTEAFF.

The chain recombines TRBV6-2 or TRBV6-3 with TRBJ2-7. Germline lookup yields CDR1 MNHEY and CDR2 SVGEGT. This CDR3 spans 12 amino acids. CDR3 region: CASRTSAYEQYF.

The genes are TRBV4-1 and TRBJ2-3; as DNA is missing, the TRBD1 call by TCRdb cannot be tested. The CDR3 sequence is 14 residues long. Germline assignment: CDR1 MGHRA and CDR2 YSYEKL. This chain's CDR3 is CASSQDRASDTQYF.

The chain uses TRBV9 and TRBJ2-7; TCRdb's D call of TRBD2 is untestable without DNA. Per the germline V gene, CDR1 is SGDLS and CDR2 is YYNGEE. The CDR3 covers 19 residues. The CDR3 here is CASSVEPLPYYFFSYEQYF.

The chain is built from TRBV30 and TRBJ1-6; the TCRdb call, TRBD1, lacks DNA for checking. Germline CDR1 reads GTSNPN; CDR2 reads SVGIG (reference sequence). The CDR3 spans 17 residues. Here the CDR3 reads CAWSARDRTSYNSPLHF.

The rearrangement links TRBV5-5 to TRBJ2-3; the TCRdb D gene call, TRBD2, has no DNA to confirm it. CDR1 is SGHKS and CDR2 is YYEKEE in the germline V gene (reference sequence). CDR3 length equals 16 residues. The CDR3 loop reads CASSLGLAGGPDTQYF.

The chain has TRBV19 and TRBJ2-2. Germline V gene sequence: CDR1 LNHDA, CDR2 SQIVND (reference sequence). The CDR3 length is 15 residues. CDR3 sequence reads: CASSKLTINTGELFF.

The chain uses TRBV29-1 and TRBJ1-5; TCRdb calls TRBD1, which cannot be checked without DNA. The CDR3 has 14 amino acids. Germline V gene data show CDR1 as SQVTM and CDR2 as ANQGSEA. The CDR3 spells CSERGQGGNQPQHF.

The CDR3 loop reads CASSLTGTPPETQYF. The V and J genes are TRBV3-1 and TRBJ2-5; TCRdb calls TRBD2, which cannot be checked without DNA. Germline CDR1 reads LGHDT; CDR2 reads YNNKEL (reference sequence). The CDR3 runs 15 residues.

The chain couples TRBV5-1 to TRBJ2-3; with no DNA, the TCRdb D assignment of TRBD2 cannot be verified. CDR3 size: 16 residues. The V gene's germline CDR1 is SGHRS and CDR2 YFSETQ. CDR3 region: CASSLGLVSSTDTQYF.

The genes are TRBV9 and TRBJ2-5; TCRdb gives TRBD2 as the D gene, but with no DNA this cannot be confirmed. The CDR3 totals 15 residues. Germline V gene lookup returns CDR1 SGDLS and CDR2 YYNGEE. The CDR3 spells CASSPRGAGVETQYF. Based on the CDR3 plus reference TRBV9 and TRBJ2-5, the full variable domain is DSGVTQTPKHLITATGQRVTLRCSPRSGDLSVYWYQQSLDQGLQFLIQYYNGEERAKGNILERFSAQQFPDLHSELNLSSLELGDSALYFCASSPRGAGVETQYFGPGTRLLVL.

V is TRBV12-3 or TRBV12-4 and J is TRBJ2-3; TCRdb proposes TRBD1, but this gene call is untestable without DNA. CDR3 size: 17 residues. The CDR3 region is CASSLHPGGVSTDTQYF.

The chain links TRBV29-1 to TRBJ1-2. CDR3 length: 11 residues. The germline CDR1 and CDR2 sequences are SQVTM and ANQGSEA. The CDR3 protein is CSVPYHTGYTF.

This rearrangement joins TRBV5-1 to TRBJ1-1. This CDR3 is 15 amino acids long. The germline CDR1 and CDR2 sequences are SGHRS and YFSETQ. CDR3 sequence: CASSKTTQTGTEAFF.

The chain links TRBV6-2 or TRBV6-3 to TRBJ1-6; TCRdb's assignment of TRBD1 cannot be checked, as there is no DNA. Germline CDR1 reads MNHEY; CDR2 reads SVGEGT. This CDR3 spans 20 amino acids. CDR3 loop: CASTPLGTGYWLGDNSPLHF.

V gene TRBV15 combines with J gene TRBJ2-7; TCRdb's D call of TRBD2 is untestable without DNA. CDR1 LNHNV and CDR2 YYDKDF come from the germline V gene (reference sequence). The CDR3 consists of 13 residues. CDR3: CATSPRGAYEQYF.

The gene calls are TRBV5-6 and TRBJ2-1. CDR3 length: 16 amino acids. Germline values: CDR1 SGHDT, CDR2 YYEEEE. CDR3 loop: CASSLEKWDSYNEQFF.

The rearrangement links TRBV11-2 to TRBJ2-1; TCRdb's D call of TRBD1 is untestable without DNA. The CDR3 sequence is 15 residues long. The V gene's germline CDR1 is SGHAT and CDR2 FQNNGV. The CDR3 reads CASSLGGPRTNEQFF.